One and the same sample provided the 26 T cell receptor beta chains below, sequenced in a study of T-cell memory formation after mild COVID-19. A single record per CDR3 protein comes from TCRdb applying MiXCR to the 5' RACE reads. The table includes 110,000 or so distinct CDR3 sequences, 22% detected once. The sequenced sample was PBMCs or a T cell subset sorted from them (not recorded which). These TCRs come from a man aged 18-30 years who had mild COVID-19 (a few samples of this study predate the infection). Cell type and time point are not known.

The chain is built from TRBV7-9 and TRBJ2-7, with D perhaps given as TRBD1 or TRBD2 (5 bases each). Germline values: CDR1 SEHNR, CDR2 FQNEAQ (reference sequence). This CDR3 spans 17 amino acids. Trimming took 4 bases from V and 3 from J, leaving 22 bases between them. The CDR3 DNA follows: TGTGCCAGCAGCTCCACCGGGACCCTGGGGCTGAACTACGAGCAGTACGTC. Translating gives CASSSTGTLGLNYEQYV.

The chain combines TRBV12-3 or TRBV12-4 with TRBJ2-7; no firm D call. The CDR3 spans 14 residues. V lost 3 bases and J lost 5, with 14 bases in between. Here the CDR3 DNA reads TGTGCCAGCAGTTTTTTGGGAACCGGCGACGAGCAGTACTTC. It yields the protein CASSFLGTGDEQYF.

This sequence joins TRBV6-2 or TRBV6-3 and TRBJ2-1; no clear D. This CDR3 contains 14 residues. Per germline, CDR1 MNHEY and CDR2 SVGEGT. Trimming shortened V by 2 bases and J by 7 bases, and 12 bases separated the two germline ends. CDR3 loop: CASSYPNSPNEQFF. The DNA for the CDR3 is TGTGCCAGCAGTTACCCGAACAGCCCAAATGAGCAGTTCTTC.

This clonotype was found a few times. The CDR3 region is CASRNSGGETQYF. The DNA for the CDR3 is TGTGCCAGCAGGAATAGCGGGGGAGAGACCCAGTACTTC. The V call is TRBV6-5, the J call TRBJ2-5; 9 bases fit TRBD2. The CDR3 is 13 residues long. CDR1 is MNHEY, CDR2 SVGAGI, per germline. The trim removed 6 bases at V and 4 bases at J, leaving 3 bases unmatched.

The chain combines TRBV16 with TRBJ1-2; D may be TRBD1 (5 bases). This CDR3 region has 14 residues. Germline V gene lookup returns CDR1 KGHSY and CDR2 FQNENV. The V and J ends lost 1 base and 2 bases respectively, with 8 bases between them. CDR3 sequence: CASSQLEGNYGYTF. In DNA, the CDR3 is TGTGCCAGCAGCCAATTGGAGGGGAACTATGGCTACACCTTC.

The chain carries TRBV5-1 and TRBJ2-1; 8 bases match TRBD1. The J segment lost 9 bases and the V segment lost 0 bases, leaving 2 bases of the junction unmatched. CDR1 is SGHRS and CDR2 is YFSETQ in the germline V gene. The CDR3 runs 13 residues. This CDR3 reads CASSLVGTGEQFF. The CDR3, as DNA: TGCGCCAGCAGCTTGGTGGGGACAGGTGAGCAGTTCTTC.

The gene calls are TRBV7-9 and TRBJ2-5; D uncertain. The V end was cut by 4 bases, the J end by 4 bases, with 19 bases between. The CDR3 is made up of 16 amino acids. CDR1 SEHNR and CDR2 FQNEAQ come from the germline V gene (reference sequence). CDR3 in DNA: TGTGCCAGCAGCTCCCCCCCGTTCGGGTACCGAGAGACCCAGTACTTC. Its translation is CASSSPPFGYRETQYF.

This clonotype was seen only a few times. This chain joins TRBV24-1 and TRBJ2-1; D ambiguous. The germline gives CDR1 KGHDR, CDR2 SFDVKD. Trimming shortened V by 4 bases and J by 8 bases, and 14 bases separated the two germline ends. This CDR3 region has 14 residues. The DNA for the CDR3 is TGTGCCACCAGTGACCCCTATAAAAGGGATGAGCAGTTCTTC. It is translated as CATSDPYKRDEQFF.

CDR3 coding DNA: TGTGCCAGCAGTTTTTACCCCCATCGGAGGTCCGGGGAGCTGTTTTTT. Amino acid sequence: CASSFYPHRRSGELFF. This sequence joins TRBV12-3 or TRBV12-4 and TRBJ2-2; D perhaps matches TRBD2 (5 bases). Trimming removed 3 bases at V and 6 bases at J, with 17 bases between. The CDR3 is made up of 16 amino acids.

This clonotype was counted between two and nine times. This chain uses TRBV4-1 with TRBJ2-1; the match to TRBD1 covers 8 bases. CDR3 size: 13 residues. Germline CDR1 reads MGHRA; CDR2 reads YSYEKL. The trim removed 1 base at V and 9 bases at J, leaving 2 bases unmatched. This CDR3 reads CASSQVTGGEQFF. The CDR3 nucleotides are TGCGCCAGCAGCCAAGTAACAGGGGGTGAGCAGTTCTTC.

The sample holds a few counts of this clonotype. V gene TRBV7-3 combines with J gene TRBJ2-1; TRBD2 matches 10 bases. With V trimmed by 2 bases and J by 4 bases, 2 bases remained unmatched. Germline V gene sequence: CDR1 SGHTA, CDR2 FQGTGA. The CDR3 totals 15 residues. CDR3 in amino acids: CASSLLAGEYNEQFF. CDR3 DNA sequence: TGTGCCAGCAGCTTACTAGCGGGGGAGTACAATGAGCAGTTCTTC.

This clonotype has a handful of counts. The CDR3 sequence: CASSWGPTEEQYF. The CDR3 DNA is TGTGCCAGCAGTTGGGGCCCAACGGAAGAGCAGTACTTC. This sequence joins TRBV27 and TRBJ2-7; D possibly corresponds to TRBD1 (5 bases). V was shortened by 4 bases and J by 7 bases, with 14 bases between the two germline ends. CDR1 is MNHEY and CDR2 is SMNVEV in the germline V gene (reference sequence). The CDR3 totals 13 residues.

V is TRBV7-9 and J is TRBJ1-1, with D unresolved. Trimming pared 4 bases from V and 1 base from J, leaving 7 bases between. CDR3 length: 13 amino acids. Germline-derived CDR1 and CDR2 are SEHNR and FQNEAQ (reference sequence). In DNA form, the CDR3 reads TGTGCCAGCAGCTCCAAGACGAACACTGAAGCTTTCTTT. Translating gives CASSSKTNTEAFF.

This chain joins TRBV5-1 and TRBJ1-1; D ambiguous. Germline V lookup: CDR1 SGHRS, CDR2 YFSETQ. V was pared by 2 bases and J by 12 bases, with 23 bases between. The CDR3 runs to 15 residues. The CDR3 region has the DNA TGCGCCAGCAGCTTCACCCCAGCAGGAATCCCTGGAACTTTCTTT. Protein: CASSFTPAGIPGTFF. Based on the CDR3 plus reference TRBV5-1 and TRBJ1-1, the full variable domain is KAGVTQTPRYLIKTRGQQVTLSCSPISGHRSVSWYQQTPGQGLQFLFEYFSETQRNKGNFPGRFSGRQFSNSRSEMNVSTLELGDSALYLCASSFTPAGIPGTFFGQGTRLTVV.

The rearrangement joins TRBV20-1 to TRBJ2-2; maybe TRBD1 (5 bases). Trimming cost V 3 bases and J 1 base, with 12 bases left between them. This CDR3 contains 15 residues. From germline, CDR1 is DFQATT and CDR2 SNEGSKA (reference sequence). In DNA form, the CDR3 reads TGCAGTGCTAGGCCTTTAAGGGGGAACACCGGGGAGCTGTTTTTT. It yields the protein CSARPLRGNTGELFF.

The chain uses TRBV4-3 and TRBJ2-1; TRBD2 matches at 9 bases. The CDR3 is 17 residues long. The J segment lost 6 bases and the V segment lost 0 bases, leaving 9 bases of the junction unmatched. Per the germline V gene, CDR1 is LGHNA and CDR2 is YSLEER. CDR3: CASSQELGAGGGNEQFF. In DNA, the CDR3 is TGCGCCAGCAGCCAAGAGTTAGGAGCGGGGGGTGGCAATGAGCAGTTCTTC.

V and J are TRBV5-1 and TRBJ1-2; D is ambiguous. Between the trimmed V and J ends, which lost 0 bases and 6 bases, there was a span of 12 bases. The CDR3 runs 14 residues. CDR1 is SGHRS and CDR2 is YFSETQ in the germline V gene. In nucleotides, the CDR3 is TGCGCCAGCAGCTTGGGCGCCCCCCAGGATGGCTACACCTTC. Its translation is CASSLGAPQDGYTF.

The V gene is TRBV6-5, the J gene TRBJ1-1, with 7 nucleotides matching TRBD1. The CDR3 consists of 14 residues. The ends lost 5 bases at V and 3 bases at J; junction bases unmatched: 6. From germline, CDR1 is MNHEY and CDR2 SVGAGI. The CDR3 nucleotides read TGTGCCAGCAGTGACAGGGCTTCGGACACTGAAGCTTTCTTT. Translated: CASSDRASDTEAFF.

The J gene is TRBJ2-2, the V gene TRBV27, with 7 bases identical to TRBD2. CDR3 length: 11 amino acids. Looked up from germline, CDR1 is MNHEY and CDR2 is SMNVEV (reference sequence). Trimming took 9 bases from V and 7 from J; bases not matched to a gene: 2. CDR3 protein: CASIAGGELFF. The CDR3 DNA is TGTGCCAGTATAGCGGGCGGGGAGCTGTTTTTT.

This sequence joins TRBV7-6 and TRBJ2-3, with D uncertain. This CDR3 region has 15 residues. V shed 2 bases and J shed 0 bases, with 9 bases lying between them. CDR1 and CDR2 (germline): SGHVS, FNYEAQ. The CDR3 protein is CASSLKGSSTDTQYF. CDR3 in DNA: TGTGCCAGCAGCTTAAAGGGCTCTAGCACAGATACGCAGTATTTT.

The rearrangement links TRBV4-3 to TRBJ2-7; D possibly matches TRBD1 or TRBD2 (5 bases each). V was cut by 3 bases and J by 1 base, with 16 bases left in between. The germline CDR1 and CDR2 sequences are LGHNA and YSLEER. CDR3 length equals 16 residues. The chain's CDR3 is CASSQDSGTGSYEQYF. CDR3 nucleotide sequence: TGCGCCAGCAGCCAGGATTCCGGGACGGGTTCCTACGAGCAGTACTTC.

Only a few counts were recorded for this clonotype. The J gene is TRBJ2-3, the V gene TRBV12-3 or TRBV12-4; 9 bases line up with TRBD2. The CDR3 runs to 17 residues. V was pared by 2 bases and J by 5 bases, with 11 bases of the junction left unmatched. The CDR3 spells CASSLTPASGAEDTQYF. The CDR3 bases are TGTGCCAGCAGTTTAACCCCGGCTAGCGGGGCGGAAGATACGCAGTATTTT.

This clonotype was detected a few times. This chain connects TRBV12-3 or TRBV12-4 to TRBJ2-1; no definite D call. Trimming took off 2 bases at V and 9 bases at J, with 8 bases between the two ends. The CDR3 has 12 amino acids. The CDR3 nucleotides are TGTGCCAGCAGTTTAACGATTAGTGAGCAGTTCTTC. Residues: CASSLTISEQFF.

This CDR3 reads CASSHQTGIEAFF. In DNA, the CDR3 is TGCGCCAGCAGCCACCAAACAGGGATTGAAGCTTTCTTT. The V call is TRBV4-3, the J call TRBJ1-1, with D possibly being TRBD1 (6 bases). V lost 3 bases and J lost 7, with 12 bases in between. The CDR3 is 13 amino acids. Germline V gene sequence: CDR1 LGHNA, CDR2 YSLEER.

The rearrangement uses TRBV20-1 and TRBJ2-3; D unclear. The CDR3 loop spans 16 amino acids. The V gene's germline CDR1 is DFQATT and CDR2 SNEGSKA (reference sequence). V was pared by 0 bases and J by 4 bases, with 17 bases between. The CDR3 coding sequence is TGCAGTGCTAGAGATGTGACGGGTTCGGCCCCAGATACGCAGTATTTT. This translates into CSARDVTGSAPDTQYF.

CDR3 bases: TGCAGTGCTAGAGAAGAGGAGGAGCAGTACTTC. Translating gives CSAREEEEQYF. The gene calls are TRBV20-1 and TRBJ2-7, with D unclear. CDR1 and CDR2 (germline): DFQATT, SNEGSKA (reference sequence). V lost 0 bases to trimming and J lost 7 bases, with 7 bases between them. The CDR3 loop spans 11 amino acids.